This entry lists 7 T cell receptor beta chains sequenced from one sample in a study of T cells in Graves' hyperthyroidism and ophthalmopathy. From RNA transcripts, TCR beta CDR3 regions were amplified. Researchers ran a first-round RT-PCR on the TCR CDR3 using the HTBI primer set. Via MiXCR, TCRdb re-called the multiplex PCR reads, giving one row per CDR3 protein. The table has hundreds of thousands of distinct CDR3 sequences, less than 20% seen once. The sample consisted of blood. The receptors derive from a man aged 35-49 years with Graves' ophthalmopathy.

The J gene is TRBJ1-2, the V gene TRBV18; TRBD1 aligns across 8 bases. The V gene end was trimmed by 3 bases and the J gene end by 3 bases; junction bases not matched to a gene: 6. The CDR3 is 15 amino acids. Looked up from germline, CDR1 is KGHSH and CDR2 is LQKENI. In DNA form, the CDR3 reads TGTGCCAGCTCACCCTTGGACAGGGTCTACTATGGCTACACCTTC. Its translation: CASSPLDRVYYGYTF.

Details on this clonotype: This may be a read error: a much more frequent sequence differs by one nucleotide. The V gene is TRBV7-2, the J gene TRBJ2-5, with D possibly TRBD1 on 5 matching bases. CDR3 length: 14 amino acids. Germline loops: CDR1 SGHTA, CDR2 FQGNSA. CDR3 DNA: TGTGCCTGCAGCCCCCCGCAGGGCCGAGAGACCCAGTACTTC. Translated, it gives CACSPPQGRETQYF.

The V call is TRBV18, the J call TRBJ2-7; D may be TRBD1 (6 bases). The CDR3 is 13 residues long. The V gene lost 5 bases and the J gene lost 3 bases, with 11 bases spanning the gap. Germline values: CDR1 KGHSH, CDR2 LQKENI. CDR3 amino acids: CASSTGSIYEQYF. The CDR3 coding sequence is TGTGCCAGCTCAACAGGGAGCATCTACGAGCAGTACTTC. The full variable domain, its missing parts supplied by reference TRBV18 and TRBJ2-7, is NAGVMQNPRHLVRRRGQEARLRCSPMKGHSHVYWYRQLPEEGLKFMVYLQKENIIDESGMPKERFSAEFPKEGPSILRIQQVVRGDSAAYFCASSTGSIYEQYFGPGTRLTVT.

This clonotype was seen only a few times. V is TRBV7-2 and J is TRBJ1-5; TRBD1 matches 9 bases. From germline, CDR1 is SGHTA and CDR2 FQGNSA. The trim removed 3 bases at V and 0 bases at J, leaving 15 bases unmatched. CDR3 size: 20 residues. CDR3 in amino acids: CASSLGLGQGRKYSNQPQHF. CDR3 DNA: TGTGCCAGCAGCTTGGGGTTAGGACAGGGGCGAAAATATAGCAATCAGCCCCAGCATTTT.

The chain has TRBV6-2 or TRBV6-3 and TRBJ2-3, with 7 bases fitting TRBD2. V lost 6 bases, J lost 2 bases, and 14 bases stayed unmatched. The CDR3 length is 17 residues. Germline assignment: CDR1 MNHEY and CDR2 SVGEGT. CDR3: CASSVPLAVKDTDTQYF. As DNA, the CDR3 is TGTGCCAGCAGCGTTCCTCTAGCGGTAAAAGACACAGATACGCAGTATTTT.

In nucleotides, the CDR3 is TGTGCCAGCAGCCTCCCTGGGACAGAGTCCTACGAGCAGTACTTC. It encodes CASSLPGTESYEQYF. V and J are TRBV5-6 and TRBJ2-7; 7 bases are a match to TRBD1. Germline V gene lookup returns CDR1 SGHDT and CDR2 YYEEEE. The CDR3 is made up of 15 amino acids. J gave up 1 base and V 4 bases, and 8 bases lay outside the gene matches.

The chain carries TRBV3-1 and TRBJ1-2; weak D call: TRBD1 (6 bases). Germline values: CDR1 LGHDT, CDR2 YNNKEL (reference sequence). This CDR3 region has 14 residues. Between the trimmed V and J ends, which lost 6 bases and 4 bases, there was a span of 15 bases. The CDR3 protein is CASRLQGTSYGYTF. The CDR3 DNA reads TGTGCCAGCAGGCTACAGGGTACATCCTATGGCTACACCTTC.